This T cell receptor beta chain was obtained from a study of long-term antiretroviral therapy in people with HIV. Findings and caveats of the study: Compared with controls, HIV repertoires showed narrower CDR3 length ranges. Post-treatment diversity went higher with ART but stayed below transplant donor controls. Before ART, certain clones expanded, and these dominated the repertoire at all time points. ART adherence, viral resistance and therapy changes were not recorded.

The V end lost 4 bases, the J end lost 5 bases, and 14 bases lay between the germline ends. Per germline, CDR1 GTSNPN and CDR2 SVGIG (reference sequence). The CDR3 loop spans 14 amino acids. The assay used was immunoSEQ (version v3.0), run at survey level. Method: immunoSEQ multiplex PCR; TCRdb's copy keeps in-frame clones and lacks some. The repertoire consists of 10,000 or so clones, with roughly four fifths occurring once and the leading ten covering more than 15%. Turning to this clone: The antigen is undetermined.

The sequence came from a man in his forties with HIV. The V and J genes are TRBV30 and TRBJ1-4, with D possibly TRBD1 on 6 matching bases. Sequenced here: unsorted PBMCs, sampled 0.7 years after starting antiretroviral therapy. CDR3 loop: CAWTTGGGNEKLFF. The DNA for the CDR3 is TGTGCCTGGACCACGGGGGGCGGAAATGAAAAACTGTTTTTT.